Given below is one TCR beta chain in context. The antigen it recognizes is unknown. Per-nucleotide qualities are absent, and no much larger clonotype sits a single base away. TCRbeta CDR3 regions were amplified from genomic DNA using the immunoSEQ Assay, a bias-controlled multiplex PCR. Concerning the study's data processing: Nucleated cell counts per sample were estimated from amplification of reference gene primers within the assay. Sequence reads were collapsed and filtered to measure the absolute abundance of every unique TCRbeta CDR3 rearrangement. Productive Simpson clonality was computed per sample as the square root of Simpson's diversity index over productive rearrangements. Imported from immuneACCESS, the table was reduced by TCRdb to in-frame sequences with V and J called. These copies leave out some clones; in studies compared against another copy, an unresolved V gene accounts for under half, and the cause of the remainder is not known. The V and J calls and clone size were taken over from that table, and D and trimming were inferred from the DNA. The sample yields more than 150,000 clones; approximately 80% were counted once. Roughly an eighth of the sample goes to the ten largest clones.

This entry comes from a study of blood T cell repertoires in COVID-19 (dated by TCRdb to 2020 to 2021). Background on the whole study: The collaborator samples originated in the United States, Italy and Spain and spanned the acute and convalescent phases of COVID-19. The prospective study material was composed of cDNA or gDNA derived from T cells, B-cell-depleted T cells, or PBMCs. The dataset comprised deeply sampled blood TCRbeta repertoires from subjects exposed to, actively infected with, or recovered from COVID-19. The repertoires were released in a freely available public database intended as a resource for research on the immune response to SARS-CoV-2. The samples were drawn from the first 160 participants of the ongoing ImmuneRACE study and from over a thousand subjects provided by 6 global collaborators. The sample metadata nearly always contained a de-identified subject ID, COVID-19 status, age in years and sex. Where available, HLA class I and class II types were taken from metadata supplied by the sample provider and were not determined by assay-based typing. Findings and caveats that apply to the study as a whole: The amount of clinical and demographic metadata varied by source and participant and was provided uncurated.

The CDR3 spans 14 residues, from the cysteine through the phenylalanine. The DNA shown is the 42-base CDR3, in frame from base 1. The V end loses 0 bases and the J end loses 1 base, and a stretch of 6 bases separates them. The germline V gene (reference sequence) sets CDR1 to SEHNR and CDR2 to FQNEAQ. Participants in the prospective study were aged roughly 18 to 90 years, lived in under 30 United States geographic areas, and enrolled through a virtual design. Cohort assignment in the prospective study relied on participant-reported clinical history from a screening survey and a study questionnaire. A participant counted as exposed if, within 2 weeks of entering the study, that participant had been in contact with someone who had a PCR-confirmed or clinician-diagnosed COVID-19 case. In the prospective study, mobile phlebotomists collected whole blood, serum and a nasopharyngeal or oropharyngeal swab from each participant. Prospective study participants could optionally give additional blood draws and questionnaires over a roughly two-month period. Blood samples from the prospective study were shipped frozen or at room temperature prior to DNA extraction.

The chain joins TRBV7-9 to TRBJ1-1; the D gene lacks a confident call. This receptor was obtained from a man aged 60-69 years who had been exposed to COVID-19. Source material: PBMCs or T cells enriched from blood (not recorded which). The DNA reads TGTGCCAGCAGCTTAGCGGGCCAGAACACTGAAGCTTTCTTT. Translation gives CASSLAGQNTEAFF.